The T cell receptor (beta chain) described here comes from a study of blood T cell repertoires in COVID-19. About the study: Acute and convalescent COVID-19 samples came from the United States, Italy and Spain.

The assay was immunoSEQ multiplex PCR, and TCRdb's table has in-frame clones only and misses some. This sample yields over 250,000 clones, of which roughly 85% are seen a single time; approximately 9% belongs to the top ten. The germline gives CDR1 LGHDT, CDR2 YNNKEL (reference sequence). V shed 0 bases and J shed 4 bases, with 3 bases lying between them. This CDR3 has 12 amino acids. The sequence came from a woman between 50 and 59 years old who had recovered from COVID-19. V is TRBV3-1 (or the pseudogene TRBV3-2) and J is TRBJ2-5; no definite D call. Sequenced input: peripheral blood. CDR3 protein: CASSQERETQYF. The CDR3 DNA reads TGTGCCAGCAGCCAAGAGAGAGAGACCCAGTACTTC.